This T cell receptor beta chain was identified in a study of shared clonotypes between healthy human individuals. Data came from immunoSEQ multiplex PCR; TCRdb stores just in-frame clones and leaves some out. There are about 680,000 clones in the sample; 74% occur only once, and less than 2% lies in the top ten. Trimming took 6 bases from V and 8 from J; bases not matched to a gene: 14. The germline CDR1 and CDR2 sequences are SGHRS and YFSETQ. The CDR3 loop spans 15 amino acids. This clonotype originated in a woman between 25 and 40 years old in good health. The rearrangement uses TRBV5-1 and TRBJ2-1; 7 bases fit TRBD1. The sample taken for sequencing was memory CD4+ T cells sorted from blood. The subset is: CD45RA-negative fraction. The CDR3 coding sequence is TGCGCCAGCACCCCGTTCCACGAAGGGGGCGATGAGCAGTTCTTC. Protein product: CASTPFHEGGDEQFF. Complete variable domain (other parts from reference TRBV5-1 and TRBJ2-1): KAGVTQTPRYLIKTRGQQVTLSCSPISGHRSVSWYQQTPGQGLQFLFEYFSETQRNKGNFPGRFSGRQFSNSRSEMNVSTLELGDSALYLCASTPFHEGGDEQFFGPGTRLTVL.